This T cell receptor (beta chain) was observed in a study of identical twins. In this sample, this clonotype turned up once. As yet, its antigen is unknown. TCRdb independently ran MiXCR on the 5' RACE reads; one entry per CDR3 protein. Among about 480,000 distinct CDR3 sequences listed, about 14% were seen once. Overall study findings and caveats: Analyses of zero insertions could be partly confounded by invariant MAIT and iNKT cells. It was cross-sectional statistical analysis, not following the same donors, that the conclusions relied on.

The sample was also linked to a second study, of yellow fever vaccine responses in identical twins.

The source of this sequence is a woman between 18 and 29 years old in good health. The material sequenced was CD4+ T cells sorted from blood.

The CDR3 DNA follows: TGTGCCAGCAGCTCGTCCATGGGACTCTCCTACGAGCAGTACTTC. This gives the protein CASSSSMGLSYEQYF. The chain joins TRBV9 to TRBJ2-7; D is perhaps TRBD2 (6 bases). Trimming shortened V by 4 bases and J by 0 bases, and 14 bases separated the two germline ends. The CDR3 totals 15 residues. The germline V gene encodes CDR1 SGDLS and CDR2 YYNGEE.